These 5 T cell receptor beta chains were all obtained from the same sample, sequenced in a study of T cell repertoires in cytomegalovirus infection. The antigens these receptors bind are not known. Using its own MiXCR run on the reads, TCRdb lists one record per CDR3 protein. The table lists around 570,000 distinct CDR3 sequences, 40% of them singletons. The source material was cultured PBMCs, sampled from culture after CMV antigen stimulation. The receptors were sampled from a human donor in good health (CMV status not recorded). Some clones in this sample may be carry-over from other donors' samples.

The rearrangement uses TRBV6-2 or TRBV6-3 and TRBJ2-2; D gene unclear. The CDR3 consists of 12 residues. The germline V gene has CDR1 MNHEY and CDR2 SVGEGT. V lost 8 bases and J lost 4, with 8 bases in between. The CDR3 is CASQTSTGELFF. DNA for the CDR3: TGTGCCAGCCAGACCTCCACCGGGGAGCTGTTTTTT.

The rearrangement links TRBV12-3 or TRBV12-4 to TRBJ1-1; 9 nucleotides agree with TRBD1. J was trimmed by 2 bases and V by 6 bases; bases with no gene match: 7. The CDR3 is made up of 15 amino acids. CDR3 sequence: CASRPLTGGNTEAFF. The CDR3 DNA is TGTGCCAGCAGGCCCCTGACAGGGGGAAACACTGAAGCTTTCTTT.

This clonotype was picked up a small number of times. The rearrangement links TRBV11-2 to TRBJ2-1, with D possibly matching TRBD1 (5 bases). Looked up from germline, CDR1 is SGHAT and CDR2 is FQNNGV. V shed 1 base and J shed 4 bases, with 11 bases lying between them. The CDR3 is 15 amino acids. This CDR3 reads CASSLGPGYYNEQFF. The CDR3 DNA sequence: TGTGCCAGCAGCTTAGGGCCAGGGTATTACAATGAGCAGTTCTTC. The variable domain in full, completed from reference TRBV11-2 and TRBJ2-1, reads EAGVAQSPRYKIIEKRQSVAFWCNPISGHATLYWYQQILGQGPKLLIQFQNNGVVDDSQLPKDRFSAERLKGVDSTLKIQPAKLEDSAVYLCASSLGPGYYNEQFFGPGTRLTVL.

The chain uses TRBV6-6 and TRBJ1-5; D may be TRBD1 (5 bases). The germline V and J ends were trimmed by 0 bases and 2 bases, with 20 bases remaining between them. This CDR3 comprises 19 residues. CDR1 is MNHNY and CDR2 is SVGAGI in the germline V gene (reference sequence). The CDR3 reads CASSYSQILGAGRNQPQHF. The CDR3 coding sequence is TGTGCCAGCAGTTACTCCCAAATCTTGGGTGCAGGGCGCAATCAGCCCCAGCATTTT.

In this sample, this clonotype turned up a few times. V gene TRBV7-6 combines with J gene TRBJ1-1; the D gene is possibly TRBD1 (5 bases). Trimming pared 2 bases from V and 1 base from J, leaving 8 bases between. Germline assignment: CDR1 SGHVS and CDR2 FNYEAQ. The CDR3 totals 14 residues. The CDR3 DNA reads as TGTGCCAGCAGCTTACAGGGTGAGAACACTGAAGCTTTCTTT. Translating gives CASSLQGENTEAFF.